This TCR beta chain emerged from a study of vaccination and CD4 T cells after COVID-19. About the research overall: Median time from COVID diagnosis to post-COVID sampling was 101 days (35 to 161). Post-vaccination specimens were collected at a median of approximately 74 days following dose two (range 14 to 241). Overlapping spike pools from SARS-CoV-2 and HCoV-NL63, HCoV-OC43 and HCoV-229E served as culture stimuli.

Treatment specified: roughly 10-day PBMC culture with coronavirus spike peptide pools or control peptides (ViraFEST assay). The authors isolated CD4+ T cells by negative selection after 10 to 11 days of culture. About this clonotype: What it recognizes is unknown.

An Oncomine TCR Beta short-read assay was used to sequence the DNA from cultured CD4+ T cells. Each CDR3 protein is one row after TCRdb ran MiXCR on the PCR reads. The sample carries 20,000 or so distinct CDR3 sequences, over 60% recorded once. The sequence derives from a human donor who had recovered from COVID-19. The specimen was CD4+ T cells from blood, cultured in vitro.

The CDR3 nucleotides are TGTGCCACCAGCATGGGGACAGGGAACTATGGCTACACCTTC. It codes for CATSMGTGNYGYTF. The chain joins TRBV15 to TRBJ1-2, with 9 nucleotides matching TRBD1. CDR3 length equals 14 residues. Looked up from germline, CDR1 is LNHNV and CDR2 is YYDKDF (reference sequence). Trimming took 4 bases from V and 2 from J; bases not matched to a gene: 2.